The T cell receptor beta chain under discussion was sequenced for a study of cytomegalovirus exposure and HLA in healthy donors. This clone is a singleton in its sample. The target antigen is unknown. Points from the study as a whole: Earlier results showed most TCR beta V segments being productive about 87% or about 30% of the time. Roughly uniform depth of sequencing across donors was assumed in presence/absence analyses.

Use of 60 Vbeta and 13 Jbeta primers characterized the PCR. The method was immunoSEQ multiplex PCR; TCRdb's version includes in-frame clones alone and lacks a portion of them. The repertoire has about 120,000 clones, roughly 82% of them found once; the top ten carry around 3.5%. Recording of this donor's CMV serostatus was not done. The material sequenced was PBMCs. The TCR was taken from a human donor in good health.

The CDR3 coding sequence is TGTGCCAGCAGCGCATACCTGACTAGCCCGGATTCCTACGAGCAGTACTTC. It specifies CASSAYLTSPDSYEQYF. The chain couples TRBV11-2 to TRBJ2-7; 7 bases are shared with TRBD2. The junction had 14 bases not matched to a gene; V was cut back by 5 bases and J by 1 base. This CDR3 has 17 amino acids. Germline CDR1 SGHAT, CDR2 FQNNGV.